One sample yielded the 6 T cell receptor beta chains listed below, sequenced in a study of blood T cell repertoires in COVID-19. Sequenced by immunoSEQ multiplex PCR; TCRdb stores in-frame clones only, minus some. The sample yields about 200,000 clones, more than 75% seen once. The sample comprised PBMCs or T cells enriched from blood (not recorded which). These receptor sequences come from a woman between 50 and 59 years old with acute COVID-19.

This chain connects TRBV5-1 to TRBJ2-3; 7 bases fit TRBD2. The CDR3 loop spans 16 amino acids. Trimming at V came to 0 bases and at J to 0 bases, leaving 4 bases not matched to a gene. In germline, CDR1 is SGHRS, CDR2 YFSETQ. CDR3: CASSLGLADSTDTQYF. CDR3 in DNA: TGCGCCAGCAGCTTGGGGCTAGCGGACAGCACAGATACGCAGTATTTT.

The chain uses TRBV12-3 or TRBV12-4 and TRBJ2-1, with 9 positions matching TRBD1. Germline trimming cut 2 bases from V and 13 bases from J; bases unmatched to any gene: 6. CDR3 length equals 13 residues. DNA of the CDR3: TGTGCCAGCAGTTTAAGGGACAGGGAACCCCAGTTCTTC. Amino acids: CASSLRDREPQFF.

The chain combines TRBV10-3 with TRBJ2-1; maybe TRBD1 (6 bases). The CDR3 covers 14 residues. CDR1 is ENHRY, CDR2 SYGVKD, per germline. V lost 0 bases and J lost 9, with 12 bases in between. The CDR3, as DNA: TGTGCCATCAGTGAGTCACAGGGATCGGCTGAGCAGTTCTTC. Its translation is CAISESQGSAEQFF.

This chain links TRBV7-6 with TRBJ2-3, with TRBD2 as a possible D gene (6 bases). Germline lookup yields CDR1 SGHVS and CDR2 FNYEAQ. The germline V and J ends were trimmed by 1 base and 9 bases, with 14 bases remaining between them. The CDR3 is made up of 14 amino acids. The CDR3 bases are TGTGCCAGCAGCTTAGGGGGGGACCGAGCCACGCAGTATTTT. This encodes CASSLGGDRATQYF.

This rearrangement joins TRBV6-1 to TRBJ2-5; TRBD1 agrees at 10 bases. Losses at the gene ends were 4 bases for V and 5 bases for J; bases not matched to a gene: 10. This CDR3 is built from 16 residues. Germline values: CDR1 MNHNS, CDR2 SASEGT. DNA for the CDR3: TGTGCCAGCAGTGCCGAGACAGGGGGCTGGGAGGAGACCCAGTACTTC. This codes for CASSAETGGWEETQYF.

The CDR3 sequence: CASSTGQGWEKLFF. The DNA of the CDR3 is TGTGCCAGCAGCACGGGCCAGGGGTGGGAAAAACTGTTTTTT. J is TRBJ1-4 and V is TRBV7-9; possibly TRBD1 for D (6 bases). The CDR3 covers 14 residues. V was pared by 5 bases and J by 8 bases, with 15 bases between. CDR1 and CDR2 (germline): SEHNR, FQNEAQ (reference sequence).